These T cell receptor beta chains were read from a single sample in a study of blood T cell repertoires in COVID-19. TCRdb keeps only in-frame clones here, not all; method: immunoSEQ multiplex PCR. The sample yields around 120,000 clones, about 89% seen once. Source material: peripheral blood. The source of these receptors is a woman aged 65 to 85 with acute or convalescent COVID-19. Each CDR3 is given with its conserved first and last residue. The order of the fields is clone size, J gene, D gene, V gene, CDR3 protein, CDR3 DNA. A D gene is named only where the DNA matches it firmly. Clone size is stated in some rows and not others, as once, few, many or a class when expanded.

abundance: .
j_gene: TRBJ1-2
d_gene: .
v_gene: TRBV30
CDR3aa: CAWSPPGYTF
CDR3nt: TGTGCCTGGAGCCCTCCTGGCTACACCTTC

abundance: .
j_gene: TRBJ2-3
d_gene: TRBD2
v_gene: TRBV19
CDR3aa: CASTETSGGNTQYF
CDR3nt: TGTGCCAGTACCGAGACTAGCGGGGGGAATACGCAGTATTTT

abundance: .
j_gene: TRBJ1-6
d_gene: TRBD1
v_gene: TRBV2
CDR3aa: CASSEVRTGDSPLHF
CDR3nt: TGTGCCAGCAGTGAAGTGAGGACAGGGGATTCACCCCTCCACTTT

abundance: once
j_gene: TRBJ2-6
d_gene: TRBD1
v_gene: TRBV5-1
CDR3aa: CASSGGLDRGSGANVLTF
CDR3nt: TGCGCCAGCAGCGGGGGGCTGGACAGGGGTTCTGGGGCCAACGTCCTGACTTTC

abundance: .
j_gene: TRBJ2-3
d_gene: TRBD1
v_gene: TRBV29-1
CDR3aa: CSVEGQGTDTQYF
CDR3nt: TGCAGCGTTGAGGGACAGGGCACAGATACGCAGTATTTT

abundance: few
j_gene: TRBJ1-1
d_gene: .
v_gene: TRBV29-1
CDR3aa: CSASGVAGTEAFF
CDR3nt: TGCAGCGCCTCGGGAGTGGCGGGCACTGAAGCTTTCTTT

abundance: .
j_gene: TRBJ1-2
d_gene: .
v_gene: TRBV7-8
CDR3aa: CASSLFGDRGGYTF
CDR3nt: TGTGCCAGCAGCCTGTTTGGAGACCGGGGTGGCTACACCTTC

abundance: few
j_gene: TRBJ1-5
d_gene: .
v_gene: TRBV7-2
CDR3aa: CASSLRDSNQPQHF
CDR3nt: TGTGCCAGCAGCTTAAGAGATAGCAATCAGCCCCAGCATTTT

abundance: .
j_gene: TRBJ2-7
d_gene: TRBD1
v_gene: TRBV9
CDR3aa: CASSVARTGAYEQYF
CDR3nt: TGTGCCAGCAGCGTAGCGCGGACAGGGGCCTACGAGCAGTACTTC

abundance: .
j_gene: TRBJ1-3
d_gene: .
v_gene: TRBV6-5
CDR3aa: CASNTPGTHTIYF
CDR3nt: TGTGCCAGCAATACACCCGGGACTCACACCATATATTTT

abundance: .
j_gene: TRBJ2-7
d_gene: .
v_gene: TRBV14
CDR3aa: CASSQIAASSYEQYF
CDR3nt: TGTGCCAGCAGCCAAATCGCGGCGAGCTCCTACGAGCAGTACTTC

abundance: .
j_gene: TRBJ1-4
d_gene: .
v_gene: TRBV11-3
CDR3aa: CASSSGETNEKLFF
CDR3nt: TGTGCCAGCAGCTCAGGGGAGACTAATGAAAAACTGTTTTTT

abundance: .
j_gene: TRBJ2-7
d_gene: .
v_gene: TRBV6-5
CDR3aa: CASSYAGEQYF
CDR3nt: TGTGCCAGCAGTTACGCAGGCGAGCAGTACTTC

abundance: .
j_gene: TRBJ2-3
d_gene: .
v_gene: TRBV4-2
CDR3aa: CASSQQQGTDTQYF
CDR3nt: TGTGCCAGCAGCCAACAACAGGGAACAGATACGCAGTATTTT

abundance: .
j_gene: TRBJ1-5
d_gene: .
v_gene: TRBV3-1/TRBV3-2
CDR3aa: CASSQDRDQPQHF
CDR3nt: TGTGCCAGCAGCCAAGACAGGGATCAGCCCCAGCATTTT

abundance: few
j_gene: TRBJ1-4
d_gene: .
v_gene: TRBV10-2
CDR3aa: CASSPPGAQGNEKLFF
CDR3nt: TGCGCCAGCAGTCCCCCCGGGGCGCAGGGGAATGAAAAACTGTTTTTT

abundance: .
j_gene: TRBJ1-3
d_gene: .
v_gene: TRBV28
CDR3aa: CASSYLTGGNGNTIYF
CDR3nt: TGTGCCAGCAGTTACCTCACCGGCGGAAATGGAAACACCATATATTTT

abundance: .
j_gene: TRBJ1-5
d_gene: .
v_gene: TRBV9
CDR3aa: CASSVGFSIDQPQHF
CDR3nt: TGTGCCAGCAGCGTAGGGTTCAGTATCGATCAGCCCCAGCATTTT

abundance: many
j_gene: TRBJ2-5
d_gene: .
v_gene: TRBV6-6
CDR3aa: CASGPFWETQYF
CDR3nt: TGTGCCAGCGGCCCCTTCTGGGAGACCCAGTACTTC

abundance: once
j_gene: TRBJ2-7
d_gene: TRBD2
v_gene: TRBV6-8
CDR3aa: CASSPPLPLAGANSYEQYF
CDR3nt: TGTGCCAGCAGCCCTCCCCTCCCTTTAGCGGGGGCTAACTCCTACGAGCAGTACTTC

abundance: few
j_gene: TRBJ1-2
d_gene: .
v_gene: TRBV27
CDR3aa: CASRTGNHGYTF
CDR3nt: TGTGCCAGCAGAACAGGAAACCATGGCTACACCTTC

abundance: .
j_gene: TRBJ1-5
d_gene: TRBD1
v_gene: TRBV10-3
CDR3aa: CAISERTGGNQPQHF
CDR3nt: TGTGCCATCAGTGAAAGGACAGGGGGCAATCAGCCCCAGCATTTT

abundance: .
j_gene: TRBJ2-3
d_gene: TRBD2
v_gene: TRBV5-1
CDR3aa: CASSRPSGVTDTQYF
CDR3nt: TGCGCCAGCAGCCGACCTAGCGGGGTCACAGATACGCAGTATTTT

abundance: .
j_gene: TRBJ2-7
d_gene: TRBD2
v_gene: TRBV11-2
CDR3aa: CASSLDQLAGGPSYEQYF
CDR3nt: TGTGCCAGCAGCTTAGATCAACTAGCGGGGGGACCCTCCTACGAGCAGTACTTC

abundance: .
j_gene: TRBJ1-5
d_gene: .
v_gene: TRBV19
CDR3aa: CASSMSSGVENQPQHF
CDR3nt: TGTGCCAGTAGTATGAGCTCGGGGGTGGAAAATCAGCCCCAGCATTTT

abundance: .
j_gene: TRBJ1-1
d_gene: .
v_gene: TRBV6-6
CDR3aa: CASIVGSGNTEAFF
CDR3nt: TGTGCCAGCATTGTTGGGTCAGGGAACACTGAAGCTTTCTTT

abundance: .
j_gene: TRBJ1-3
d_gene: TRBD1
v_gene: TRBV5-1
CDR3aa: CASSLGTGNSGNTIYF
CDR3nt: TGCGCCAGCAGCTTGGGGACAGGGAACTCTGGAAACACCATATATTTT

abundance: .
j_gene: TRBJ1-5
d_gene: .
v_gene: TRBV27
CDR3aa: CASSLREGNQPQHF
CDR3nt: TGTGCCAGCAGTTTAAGAGAGGGCAATCAGCCCCAGCATTTT